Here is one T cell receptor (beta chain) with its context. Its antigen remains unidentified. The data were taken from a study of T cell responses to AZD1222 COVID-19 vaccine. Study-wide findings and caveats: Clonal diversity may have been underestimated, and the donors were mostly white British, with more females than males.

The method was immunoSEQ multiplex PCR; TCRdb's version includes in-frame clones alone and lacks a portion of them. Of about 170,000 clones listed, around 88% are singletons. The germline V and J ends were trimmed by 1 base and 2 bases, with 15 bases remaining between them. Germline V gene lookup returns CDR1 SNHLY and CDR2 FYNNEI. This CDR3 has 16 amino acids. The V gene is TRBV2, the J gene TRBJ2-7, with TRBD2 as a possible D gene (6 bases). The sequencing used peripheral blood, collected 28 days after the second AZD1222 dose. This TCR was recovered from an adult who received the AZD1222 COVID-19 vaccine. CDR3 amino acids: CASSEGGSGSTYEQYF. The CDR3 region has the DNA TGTGCCAGCAGTGAAGGTGGTAGCGGCTCAACCTACGAGCAGTACTTC. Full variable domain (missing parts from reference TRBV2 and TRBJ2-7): EPEVTQTPSHQVTQMGQEVILRCVPISNHLYFYWYRQILGQKVEFLVSFYNNEISEKSEIFDDQFSVERPDGSNFTLKIRSTKLEDSAMYFCASSEGGSGSTYEQYFGPGTRLTVT.